This TCR beta chain came from a study of persistence of HIV-infected CD4 T cells. Study as a whole: CD4+ T cells responding to CMV or HIV-1 Gag were isolated.

An overlapping HIV-1 Gag peptide pool stimulated these cells at roughly 0.97 ug/peptide/mL. CD40L/CD69 double-negative CD45RO-high memory CD4+ T cells were collected. Concerning this clone: Its cognate antigen is unknown.

Sequencing used immunoSEQ version 4 in survey mode. The assay was immunoSEQ multiplex PCR, and TCRdb's table has in-frame clones only and misses some. The top ten clones hold 5% to 6.5% of a sample with about 36,000 clones, approximately 87% of them seen once. The sequence was collected from an adult with HIV. The donor label of this sample is uncertain. The sequences come from cultured CD4+ T cells from PBMCs, collected from a patient who received antiretroviral therapy.

The DNA for the CDR3 is TGTGCCAGCAGTCGGCTCGACAACGGTGGCTGGAATCAGCCCCAGCATTTT. Translated: CASSRLDNGGWNQPQHF. J is TRBJ1-5 and V is TRBV28, with D unclear. Germline CDR1 is MDHEN and CDR2 is SYDVKM. V was clipped by 5 bases and J by 4 bases, with 21 bases between them. The CDR3 has 17 amino acids.